This T cell receptor (beta chain) was recovered during a study of blood T cell repertoires in COVID-19. The wider study: The origin of the acute and convalescent COVID-19 samples was the United States, Italy and Spain.

The method was immunoSEQ multiplex PCR; TCRdb's version includes in-frame clones alone and lacks a portion of them. The sample has some 15,000 clones, about 91% seen once. V was cut by 4 bases and J by 7 bases, with 18 bases left in between. Germline V gene sequence: CDR1 SGDLS, CDR2 YYNGEE. This CDR3 comprises 16 residues. The chain carries TRBV9 and TRBJ1-6; D is perhaps TRBD1 (6 bases). The TCR was taken from a human donor in a cohort sampled during active COVID-19. Sequencing input: peripheral blood. The CDR3 DNA reads TGTGCCAGCAGCCCAGATACAGGGAATGACAATTCACCCCTCCACTTT. Its translation is CASSPDTGNDNSPLHF.